Only a few counts were recorded for the clone carrying this T cell receptor beta chain. These data come from a study of blood T cells in healthy people across ages. Primers used in a second PCR of roughly 6 to 11 cycles were a sample-barcoded 5' primer and a J-beta primer mix. TCRdb reanalysed the 5' RACE reads using MiXCR and keeps one entry per CDR3 protein. The sample has around 1,500,000 distinct CDR3 sequences, under 30% seen once. Trimming removed 0 bases from V and 4 bases from J; junction bases left unmatched: 4. CDR3 length: 16 residues. Germline assignment: CDR1 LGHDT and CDR2 YNNKEL (reference sequence).

The sample comprised blood. The clonotype was recovered from a woman between 25 and 40 years old in good health. The chain has TRBV3-1 and TRBJ2-1, with 9 positions matching TRBD2. CDR3 amino acids: CASSQDLLAGYNEQFF. CDR3 sequence (DNA): TGTGCCAGCAGCCAAGATCTGCTAGCGGGGTACAATGAGCAGTTCTTC.